A single sample gave rise to the 15 T cell receptor beta chains below, sequenced in a study of T cell responses to AZD1222 COVID-19 vaccine. Repertoires were generated with immunoSEQ multiplex PCR, while TCRdb's copy carries only in-frame clones and drops some. The sample has about 200,000 clones, 90% to 95% seen once. The starting material was peripheral blood, obtained 28 days after the second AZD1222 dose. Receptors were obtained from an adult who received the AZD1222 COVID-19 vaccine.

This chain links TRBV24-1 with TRBJ2-1; TRBD2 might be the D (5 bases). V dropped 3 bases and J dropped 0 bases, with 5 bases sitting between them. CDR3 length: 14 residues. Germline V gene lookup returns CDR1 KGHDR and CDR2 SFDVKD. CDR3: CATSDSGSYNEQFF. The CDR3 DNA sequence: TGTGCCACCAGTGATAGCGGCTCCTACAATGAGCAGTTCTTC.

J is TRBJ2-3 and V is TRBV3-1 (or the pseudogene TRBV3-2); 10 nucleotides match TRBD1. Germline V gives CDR1 LGHDT, CDR2 YNNKEL (reference sequence). The CDR3 loop spans 20 amino acids. The V segment lost 3 bases and the J segment 1 base; nucleotides outside the gene matches: 16. CDR3 sequence reads: CASSQAGQGTGASRTDTQYF. CDR3 DNA sequence: TGTGCCAGCAGCCAGGCGGGACAGGGGACGGGAGCATCACGCACAGATACGCAGTATTTT.

J is TRBJ1-2 and V is TRBV5-4, with TRBD1 as a possible D gene (6 bases). The V gene's germline CDR1 is SGHNT and CDR2 YYREEE (reference sequence). V lost 0 bases to trimming and J lost 8 bases, with 11 bases between them. CDR3 size: 13 residues. Written as DNA, the CDR3 is TGTGCCAGCAGCTTGGTGGGGGCTGAAGGCTACACCTTC. This codes for CASSLVGAEGYTF.

At least ten counts were recorded for this clone. This sequence joins TRBV7-2 and TRBJ2-7, with a possible D match to TRBD1 (6 bases). The germline CDR1 and CDR2 sequences are SGHTA and FQGNSA. The CDR3 runs to 13 residues. V dropped 3 bases and J dropped 3 bases, with 9 bases sitting between them. In DNA form, the CDR3 reads TGTGCCAGCAGCTTTAGGGGGAACTACGAGCAGTACTTC. Amino acids: CASSFRGNYEQYF.

This chain uses TRBV2 with TRBJ2-7, with D perhaps matching TRBD2 (6 bases). The CDR3 runs 12 residues. Germline V CDR1 and CDR2: SNHLY, FYNNEI. The V end lost 7 bases, the J end lost 5 bases, and 12 bases lay between the germline ends. CDR3 in amino acids: CASNPGGDEQYF. The CDR3 DNA is TGTGCCAGCAACCCCGGAGGGGACGAGCAGTACTTC.

The CDR3 loop is CASSPPVSRGSYNSPLHF. CDR3 DNA: TGTGCCAGCTCACCACCGGTATCCAGGGGGTCCTATAATTCACCCCTCCACTTT. J is TRBJ1-6 and V is TRBV18; 7 bases match TRBD1. J gave up 1 base and V 0 bases, and 6 bases lay outside the gene matches. This CDR3 is built from 18 residues. Per the germline V gene, CDR1 is KGHSH and CDR2 is LQKENI.

This sequence joins TRBV4-1 and TRBJ1-4, with TRBD1 as a possible D gene (5 bases). CDR1 is MGHRA, CDR2 YSYEKL, per germline. The CDR3 sequence is 15 residues long. V was pared by 1 base and J by 8 bases, with 14 bases between. The CDR3 loop reads CASSQVVGVLEKLFF. The CDR3, as DNA: TGCGCCAGCAGCCAAGTAGTAGGGGTGTTGGAAAAACTGTTTTTT.

The rearrangement uses TRBV11-2 and TRBJ2-7; D is possibly TRBD1 (5 bases). V dropped 6 bases and J dropped 7 bases, with 19 bases sitting between them. Germline V gene lookup returns CDR1 SGHAT and CDR2 FQNNGV. This CDR3 comprises 14 residues. The CDR3 loop is CASSLGHLLREQYF. The CDR3 DNA follows: TGTGCCAGCAGTTTGGGGCACCTTCTACGAGAGCAGTACTTC.

V gene TRBV14 combines with J gene TRBJ2-3; 8 bases align to TRBD1. There are 15 residues in the CDR3. Per germline, CDR1 SGHDN and CDR2 FVKESK. J was trimmed by 2 bases and V by 3 bases; bases with no gene match: 4. CDR3 amino acids: CASSHRGPNTDTQYF. CDR3 sequence (DNA): TGTGCCAGCAGCCACAGGGGGCCTAACACAGATACGCAGTATTTT.

A single count supports this clone. The rearrangement joins TRBV7-3 to TRBJ2-3; TRBD1 might be the D (5 bases). In germline, CDR1 is SGHTA, CDR2 FQGTGA. The CDR3 consists of 13 residues. Trimming cost V 7 bases and J 3 bases, with 11 bases left between them. Here the CDR3 reads CASIAPGTDTQYF. Here the CDR3 DNA reads TGTGCCAGCATCGCCCCAGGGACAGATACGCAGTATTTT.

This rearrangement joins TRBV4-3 to TRBJ2-1, with TRBD2 as a possible D gene (5 bases). Germline values: CDR1 LGHNA, CDR2 YSLEER. Trimming cost V 1 base and J 15 bases, with 22 bases left between them. The CDR3 is made up of 15 amino acids. The CDR3 here is CASSQANRGLGYRFF. CDR3 bases: TGCGCCAGCAGCCAAGCAAACCGAGGACTGGGGTATCGGTTCTTC.

The chain is built from TRBV5-1 and TRBJ2-7, with 9 bases fitting TRBD1. The length of the CDR3 is 16 residues. Germline CDR1 SGHRS, CDR2 YFSETQ. J gave up 0 bases and V 0 bases, and 4 bases lay outside the gene matches. The CDR3 region is CASSLGGGQGSYEQYF. In DNA form, the CDR3 reads TGCGCCAGCAGCTTGGGTGGGGGACAGGGCTCCTACGAGCAGTACTTC.

The chain uses TRBV6-2 or TRBV6-3 and TRBJ2-7; TRBD2 matches at 10 bases. V lost 6 bases to trimming and J lost 3 bases; unmatched junction nucleotides: 8. The length of the CDR3 is 15 residues. Germline assignment: CDR1 MNHEY and CDR2 SVGEGT. CDR3: CASSLSGRAFYEQYF. The CDR3 DNA reads as TGTGCCAGCAGCCTGAGCGGGAGGGCGTTCTACGAGCAGTACTTC.

The rearrangement links TRBV6-5 to TRBJ1-2, with 8 positions matching TRBD1. The J segment lost 6 bases and the V segment lost 5 bases, leaving 8 bases of the junction unmatched. Germline V CDR1 and CDR2: MNHEY, SVGAGI. The CDR3 runs to 14 residues. The CDR3 DNA sequence: TGTGCCAGCAGTCCCCAGGGGGCAGGCCATGGCTACACCTTC. The encoded protein is CASSPQGAGHGYTF.

The V gene is TRBV2, the J gene TRBJ2-7, with D possibly called TRBD1 or TRBD2 (5 bases each). The CDR3 totals 15 residues. Germline loops: CDR1 SNHLY, CDR2 FYNNEI. Trimming took 4 bases from V and 0 from J, leaving 13 bases between them. CDR3 loop: CASSGLGTSSYEQYF. CDR3 sequence (DNA): TGTGCCAGCAGTGGACTGGGGACGAGCTCCTACGAGCAGTACTTC.